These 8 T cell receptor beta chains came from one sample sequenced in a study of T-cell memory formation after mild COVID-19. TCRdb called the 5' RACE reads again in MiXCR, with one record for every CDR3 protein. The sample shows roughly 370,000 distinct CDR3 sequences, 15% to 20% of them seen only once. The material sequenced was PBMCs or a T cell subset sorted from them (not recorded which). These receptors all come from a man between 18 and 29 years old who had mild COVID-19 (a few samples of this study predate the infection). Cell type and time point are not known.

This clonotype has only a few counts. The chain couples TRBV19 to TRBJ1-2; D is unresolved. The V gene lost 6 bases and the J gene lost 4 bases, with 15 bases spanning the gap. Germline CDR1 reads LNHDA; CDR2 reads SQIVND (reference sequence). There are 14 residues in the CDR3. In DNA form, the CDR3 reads TGTGCCAGTAGCCAACAACGAACGGGCTATGGCTACACCTTC. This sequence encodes CASSQQRTGYGYTF.

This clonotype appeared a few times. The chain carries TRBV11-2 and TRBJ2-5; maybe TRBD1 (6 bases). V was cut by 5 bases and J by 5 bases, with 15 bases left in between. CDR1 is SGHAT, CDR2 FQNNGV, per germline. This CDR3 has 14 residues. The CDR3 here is CASSPGVVAETQYF. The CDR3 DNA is TGTGCCAGCAGCCCAGGGGTTGTAGCTGAGACCCAGTACTTC. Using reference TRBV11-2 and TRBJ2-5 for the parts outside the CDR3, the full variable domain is EAGVAQSPRYKIIEKRQSVAFWCNPISGHATLYWYQQILGQGPKLLIQFQNNGVVDDSQLPKDRFSAERLKGVDSTLKIQPAKLEDSAVYLCASSPGVVAETQYFGPGTRLLVL.

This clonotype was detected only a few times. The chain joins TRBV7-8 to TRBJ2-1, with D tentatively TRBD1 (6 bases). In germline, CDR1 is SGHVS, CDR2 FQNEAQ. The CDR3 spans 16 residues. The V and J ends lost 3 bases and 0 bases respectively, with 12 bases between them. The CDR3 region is CASSLQGFSSYNEQFF. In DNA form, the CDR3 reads TGTGCCAGCAGCTTGCAGGGGTTTAGCTCCTACAATGAGCAGTTCTTC.

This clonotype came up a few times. CDR3 DNA: TGTGCCAGCAGCACCTACAGGGAGGCTGAGCAGTTCTTC. Its translation is CASSTYREAEQFF. The V call is TRBV9, the J call TRBJ2-1; either TRBD1 or TRBD2 may supply D (6 bases each). The germline gives CDR1 SGDLS, CDR2 YYNGEE. This CDR3 is built from 13 residues. V was shortened by 4 bases and J by 9 bases, with 14 bases between the two germline ends.

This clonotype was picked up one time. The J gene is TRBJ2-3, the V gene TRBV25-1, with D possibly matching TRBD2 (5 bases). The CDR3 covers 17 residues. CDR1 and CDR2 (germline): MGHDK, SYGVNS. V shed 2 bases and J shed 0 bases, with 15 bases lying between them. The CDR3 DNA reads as TGTGCCAGCAGTGAACCCCCCGACCGAGGGAGCACAGATACGCAGTATTTT. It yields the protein CASSEPPDRGSTDTQYF.

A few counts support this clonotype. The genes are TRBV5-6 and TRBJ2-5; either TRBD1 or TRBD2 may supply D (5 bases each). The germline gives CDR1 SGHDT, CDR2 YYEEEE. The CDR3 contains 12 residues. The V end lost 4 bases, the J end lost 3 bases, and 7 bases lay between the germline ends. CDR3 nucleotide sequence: TGTGCCAGCAGCGGGGGAAAAGAGACCCAGTACTTC. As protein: CASSGGKETQYF. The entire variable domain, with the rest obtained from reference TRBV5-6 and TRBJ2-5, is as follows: DAGVTQSPTHLIKTRGQQVTLRCSPKSGHDTVSWYQQALGQGPQFIFQYYEEEERQRGNFPDRFSGHQFPNYSSELNVNALLLGDSALYLCASSGGKETQYFGPGTRLLVL.

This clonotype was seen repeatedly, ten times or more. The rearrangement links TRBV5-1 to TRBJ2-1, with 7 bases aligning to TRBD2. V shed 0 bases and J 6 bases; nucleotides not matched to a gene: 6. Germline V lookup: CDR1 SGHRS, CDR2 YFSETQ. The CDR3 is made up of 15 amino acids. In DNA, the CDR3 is TGCGCCAGCAGCTTGGGGGCCCAGCGGGGCAATGAGCAGTTCTTC. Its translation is CASSLGAQRGNEQFF.

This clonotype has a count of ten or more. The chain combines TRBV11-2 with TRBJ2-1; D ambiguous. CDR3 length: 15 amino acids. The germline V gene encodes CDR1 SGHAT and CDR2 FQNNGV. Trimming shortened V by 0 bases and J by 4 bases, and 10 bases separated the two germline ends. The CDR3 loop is CASSLDPGSYNEQFF. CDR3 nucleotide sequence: TGTGCCAGCAGCTTAGACCCAGGATCGTACAATGAGCAGTTCTTC. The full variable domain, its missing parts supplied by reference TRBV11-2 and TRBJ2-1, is EAGVAQSPRYKIIEKRQSVAFWCNPISGHATLYWYQQILGQGPKLLIQFQNNGVVDDSQLPKDRFSAERLKGVDSTLKIQPAKLEDSAVYLCASSLDPGSYNEQFFGPGTRLTVL.